The 21 T cell receptor beta chains presented below share a single source sample, sequenced in a study of memory CD4+ T cells and cytomegalovirus serostatus. Single viable CD3+CD4+CD8-CD45RO+ cells were sorted as the memory CD4+ T cells. Libraries were prepared by immunoSEQ multiplex PCR; TCRdb keeps only in-frame clonotypes and omits some of them. This table has approximately 49,000 clones, around four fifths appearing once. The sequencing sample was made of memory CD4+ T cells from blood. These receptor sequences come from an adult in good health and CMV-seronegative.

V and J are TRBV19 and TRBJ1-1; no definite D call. The germline CDR1 and CDR2 sequences are LNHDA and SQIVND (reference sequence). With 7 bases removed from V and 6 bases from J, the gap between germline ends came to 12 bases. The CDR3 runs 12 residues. The CDR3 here is CASNQVQSEAFF. As DNA, the CDR3 is TGTGCCAGTAATCAGGTTCAGTCTGAAGCTTTCTTT.

The chain recombines TRBV19 with TRBJ2-1; 10 bases match TRBD2. With 6 bases clipped from V and 3 bases from J, the junction kept 5 bases outside the gene matches. In germline, CDR1 is LNHDA, CDR2 SQIVND (reference sequence). The CDR3 loop spans 15 amino acids. This CDR3 is CASRALAGVYNEQFF. CDR3 sequence (DNA): TGTGCCAGTAGGGCTCTAGCGGGGGTCTACAATGAGCAGTTCTTC.

The chain combines TRBV7-3 with TRBJ1-1; no definite D call. The V end was cut by 0 bases, the J end by 0 bases, with 2 bases between. Germline CDR1 and CDR2: SGHTA and FQGTGA. This CDR3 is built from 13 residues. The CDR3 spells CASSLTLNTEAFF. Here the CDR3 DNA reads TGTGCCAGCAGCTTAACCCTGAACACTGAAGCTTTCTTT.

The chain joins TRBV5-1 to TRBJ1-3, with a tentative D call TRBD1 (6 bases). Trimming left V 4 bases short and J 1 base short, with 15 bases between. CDR1 is SGHRS, CDR2 YFSETQ, per germline. CDR3 size: 16 residues. The CDR3 here is CASSLNSGDSGNTIYF. CDR3 in DNA: TGCGCCAGCAGCCTGAACTCAGGGGATTCTGGAAACACCATATATTTT.

V usage is TRBV7-2 and J usage is TRBJ2-7; D is unresolved. CDR1 and CDR2 from the germline V gene are SGHTA and FQGNSA. The CDR3 loop spans 14 amino acids. V was clipped by 1 base and J by 0 bases, with 7 bases between them. CDR3 region: CASSLVLSSYEQYF. For the CDR3, the DNA is TGTGCCAGCAGCTTAGTTTTAAGCTCCTACGAGCAGTACTTC. The full variable domain, completed using reference TRBV7-2 and TRBJ2-7, is GAGVSQSPSNKVTEKGKDVELRCDPISGHTALYWYRQSLGQGLEFLIYFQGNSAPDKSGLPSDRFSAERTGGSVSTLTIQRTQQEDSAVYLCASSLVLSSYEQYFGPGTRLTVT.

This sequence joins TRBV5-4 and TRBJ1-5, with a possible D match to TRBD1 (5 bases). This CDR3 has 16 residues. Germline V gene lookup returns CDR1 SGHNT and CDR2 YYREEE (reference sequence). V lost 0 bases and J lost 7, with 17 bases in between. The CDR3 region has the DNA TGTGCCAGCAGCTTGGCCCCTGGGGGGGTGGGGCAGCCCCAGCATTTT. Protein: CASSLAPGGVGQPQHF. The whole variable domain, filled in from reference TRBV5-4 and TRBJ1-5, reads ETGVTQSPTHLIKTRGQQVTLRCSSQSGHNTVSWYQQALGQGPQFIFQYYREEENGRGNFPPRFSGLQFPNYSSELNVNALELDDSALYLCASSLAPGGVGQPQHFGDGTRLSIL.

This clone was recorded only once. The genes are TRBV5-1 and TRBJ1-2; 7 bases match TRBD1. The CDR3 is 14 amino acids. CDR1 SGHRS and CDR2 YFSETQ come from the germline V gene. Germline trimming cut 0 bases from V and 2 bases from J; bases unmatched to any gene: 1. The DNA of the CDR3 is TGCGCCAGCAGCTTGGGACAGGGAAACTATGGCTACACCTTC. It translates to CASSLGQGNYGYTF.

The chain is built from TRBV5-4 and TRBJ1-4; D possibly corresponds to TRBD1 (6 bases). The V gene's germline CDR1 is SGHNT and CDR2 YYREEE (reference sequence). Trimming cost V 4 bases and J 8 bases, with 15 bases left between them. CDR3 length: 14 amino acids. Here the CDR3 DNA reads TGTGCCAGCAGCCTTTGGACAGTCCGAGAAAAACTGTTTTTT. It yields the protein CASSLWTVREKLFF.

The rearrangement joins TRBV30 to TRBJ2-1; D is unresolved. Germline CDR1 reads GTSNPN; CDR2 reads SVGIG (reference sequence). This CDR3 contains 11 residues. Trimming shortened V by 0 bases and J by 10 bases, and 7 bases separated the two germline ends. CDR3 coding DNA: TGTGCCTGGAGTGTAAAGGCAGAGCAGTTCTTC. This codes for CAWSVKAEQFF.

This clone was recorded a few times. This chain joins TRBV14 and TRBJ2-7, with unresolved D. The CDR3 runs to 15 residues. Trimming removed 1 base at V and 0 bases at J, with 10 bases between. CDR1 is SGHDN, CDR2 FVKESK, per germline. CDR3: CASSQGATSSYEQYF. The CDR3 DNA sequence: TGTGCCAGCAGCCAAGGGGCGACCAGCTCCTACGAGCAGTACTTC.

The rearrangement links TRBV7-2 to TRBJ2-5; D is uncertain. The CDR3 is 15 residues long. The V and J ends lost 1 base and 5 bases respectively, with 14 bases between them. Germline CDR1 and CDR2: SGHTA and FQGNSA. The DNA of the CDR3 is TGTGCCAGCAGCTTAGTTCCAGCCAGGCGGGAGACCCAGTACTTC. Residues: CASSLVPARRETQYF.

The V and J genes are TRBV6-5 and TRBJ1-1, with 8 bases lining up with TRBD1. In germline, CDR1 is MNHEY, CDR2 SVGAGI. V shed 7 bases, J shed 0 bases, and the junction held 1 base outside the gene matches. This CDR3 spans 13 amino acids. The CDR3 loop reads CASMGQVNTEAFF. The CDR3 coding sequence is TGTGCCAGCATGGGACAGGTGAACACTGAAGCTTTCTTT.

The chain employs TRBV6-6 and TRBJ1-2; maybe TRBD1 (5 bases). Per the germline V gene, CDR1 is MNHNY and CDR2 is SVGAGI (reference sequence). Between the trimmed V and J ends, which lost 7 bases and 0 bases, there was a span of 12 bases. CDR3 length: 14 residues. Here the CDR3 DNA reads TGTGCCAGCACGGGGGGACTAGCTAACTATGGCTACACCTTC. This encodes CASTGGLANYGYTF.

V is TRBV6-5 and J is TRBJ2-2, with 10 bases lining up with TRBD2. V trimming: 6 bases; J trimming: 4 bases; junction bases outside the gene matches: 5. Germline V gene lookup returns CDR1 MNHEY and CDR2 SVGAGI. The CDR3 length is 15 residues. CDR3 sequence reads: CASRTLAGITGELFF. CDR3 DNA: TGTGCCAGCAGGACACTAGCGGGGATCACCGGGGAGCTGTTTTTT.

V is TRBV11-2 and J is TRBJ2-5; no clear D gene. The V and J ends lost 5 bases and 6 bases respectively, with 7 bases between them. The V gene's germline CDR1 is SGHAT and CDR2 FQNNGV. This CDR3 has 11 amino acids. Written as DNA, the CDR3 is TGTGCCAGCAGCCGGTCTCAGACCCAGTACTTC. Protein: CASSRSQTQYF.

The DNA of the CDR3 is TGTGCCATCAGTGAGGCTAATTACAGGGTATCTCAGCCCCAGCATTTT. Its protein is CAISEANYRVSQPQHF. This chain connects TRBV10-3 to TRBJ1-5; perhaps TRBD1 as D (6 bases). The CDR3 has 16 amino acids. CDR1 and CDR2 (germline): ENHRY, SYGVKD. Trimming shortened V by 2 bases and J by 6 bases, and 17 bases separated the two germline ends.

The chain recombines TRBV6-1 with TRBJ1-2; TRBD1 matches 10 bases. The CDR3 runs to 15 residues. Germline lookup yields CDR1 MNHNS and CDR2 SASEGT. With 7 bases clipped from V and 0 bases from J, the junction kept 5 bases outside the gene matches. The CDR3 reads CASIGTGDANYGYTF. CDR3 DNA: TGTGCCAGCATCGGGACAGGGGATGCTAACTATGGCTACACCTTC.

The chain employs TRBV15 and TRBJ1-2, with unresolved D. This CDR3 comprises 16 residues. With 5 bases removed from V and 8 bases from J, the gap between germline ends came to 24 bases. Germline CDR1 is LNHNV and CDR2 is YYDKDF (reference sequence). The CDR3 region is CATSPTGTRATRGYTF. In nucleotides, the CDR3 is TGTGCCACCAGCCCCACCGGAACCCGGGCGACGAGGGGCTACACCTTC.

In this sample, this clone turned up once. The sample holds other DNA sequences that translate to the same CDR3. V and J are TRBV9 and TRBJ1-6; 8 positions match TRBD1. This CDR3 region has 16 residues. J was trimmed by 6 bases and V by 0 bases; bases with no gene match: 5. Germline-derived CDR1 and CDR2 are SGDLS and YYNGEE. The CDR3 bases are TGTGCCAGCAGCGTAGAGGCAGGGGGCATTAATTCACCCCTCCACTTT. It encodes CASSVEAGGINSPLHF.

The chain combines TRBV10-3 with TRBJ2-3; TRBD2 matches 12 bases. Trimming at V came to 4 bases and at J to 8 bases, leaving 7 bases not matched to a gene. Germline loops: CDR1 ENHRY, CDR2 SYGVKD. This CDR3 region has 15 residues. This CDR3 reads CAISGTSGDRGTQYF. DNA for the CDR3: TGTGCCATCAGTGGGACTAGCGGGGACCGGGGTACGCAGTATTTT.

The V and J genes are TRBV7-2 and TRBJ1-6; tentatively, D is TRBD1 (5 bases). The CDR3 covers 16 residues. Trimming took 5 bases from V and 5 from J, leaving 16 bases between them. CDR1 SGHTA and CDR2 FQGNSA come from the germline V gene. The CDR3: CASSLVGAANNSPLHF. CDR3 DNA: TGTGCCAGCAGCCTCGTTGGGGCGGCTAATAATTCACCCCTCCACTTT.